Shown below are 7 T cell receptor beta chains from a single sample sequenced in a study of blood T cell repertoires in COVID-19. Data came from immunoSEQ multiplex PCR; TCRdb stores just in-frame clones and leaves some out. The sample lists about 37,000 clones; roughly 80% were seen once. Sequencing was performed on peripheral blood. Receptors were obtained from a man in his sixties or seventies with COVID-19, enrolled during active disease.

This clone was seen once. V and J are TRBV7-3 and TRBJ2-1; the D gene is possibly TRBD1 (5 bases). Germline CDR1 SGHTA, CDR2 FQGTGA. The CDR3 runs 12 residues. V gave up 6 bases and J gave up 9 bases, with 12 bases separating them. In DNA form, the CDR3 reads TGTGCCAGCAGTAGGGGTGAAGGTGAGCAGTTCTTC. It yields the protein CASSRGEGEQFF.

This sequence joins TRBV3-1 (or the pseudogene TRBV3-2) and TRBJ2-7; 8 positions agree with TRBD1. The CDR3 loop spans 14 amino acids. In germline, CDR1 is LGHDT, CDR2 YNNKEL (reference sequence). Trimming took 3 bases from V and 5 from J; bases not matched to a gene: 6. The CDR3 loop reads CASSQDRAGDEQYF. CDR3 in DNA: TGTGCCAGCAGCCAGGACAGGGCTGGGGACGAGCAGTACTTC.

The rearrangement uses TRBV18 and TRBJ2-3, with unresolved D. This CDR3 contains 13 residues. V lost 6 bases and J lost 0, with 7 bases in between. Germline CDR1 and CDR2: KGHSH and LQKENI. For the CDR3, the DNA is TGTGCCAGCTCCCCCACTAGCACAGATACGCAGTATTTT. It is translated as CASSPTSTDTQYF.

The CDR3 sequence: CASSYAGGLQPQHF. The CDR3 DNA reads TGTGCCAGCAGTTACGCGGGGGGACTTCAGCCCCAGCATTTT. The rearrangement joins TRBV6-2 or TRBV6-3 to TRBJ1-5; tentative D call: TRBD1 (5 bases). The germline V gene encodes CDR1 MNHEY and CDR2 SVGEGT. The CDR3 loop spans 14 amino acids. V dropped 2 bases and J dropped 6 bases, with 11 bases sitting between them.

V and J are TRBV9 and TRBJ2-5; possibly TRBD1 for D (6 bases). CDR3 length: 15 residues. The V gene's germline CDR1 is SGDLS and CDR2 YYNGEE. Trimming cost V 2 bases and J 2 bases, with 13 bases left between them. The CDR3 nucleotides are TGTGCCAGCAGCGTTACCTCAGGGGCGCAAGAGACCCAGTACTTC. Translation: CASSVTSGAQETQYF. Filled out from reference TRBV9 and TRBJ2-5, the complete variable domain reads DSGVTQTPKHLITATGQRVTLRCSPRSGDLSVYWYQQSLDQGLQFLIQYYNGEERAKGNILERFSAQQFPDLHSELNLSSLELGDSALYFCASSVTSGAQETQYFGPGTRLLVL.

Only a few counts were recorded for this clone. The V and J genes are TRBV7-8 and TRBJ2-1, with TRBD2 matching 9 bases. This CDR3 comprises 16 residues. Unmatched junction bases numbered 9, after V lost 7 bases and J lost 2 bases. Germline-derived CDR1 and CDR2 are SGHVS and FQNEAQ. The CDR3 protein is CASTWTSGRTYNEQFF. For the CDR3, the DNA is TGTGCCAGCACCTGGACCAGCGGGAGGACCTACAATGAGCAGTTCTTC.

This chain joins TRBV2 and TRBJ1-1, with a tentative D call TRBD1 (5 bases). This CDR3 contains 14 residues. Per germline, CDR1 SNHLY and CDR2 FYNNEI. V gave up 2 bases and J gave up 10 bases, with 17 bases separating them. The CDR3 DNA sequence: TGTGCCAGCAGTGAAAATCAGGGAGGTCAATTAGCTTTCTTT. Translating it yields CASSENQGGQLAFF.